These 9 T cell receptor beta chains share one sample of origin, sequenced in a study of tumor and adjacent non-tumor tissue in lung cancer. The library came from three nested PCR rounds adapted from ARM-PCR protocols. Via MiXCR, TCRdb re-called the multiplex PCR reads, giving one row per CDR3 protein. The table shows approximately 120,000 distinct CDR3 sequences, with roughly two thirds occurring only once. RNA was extracted from bulk tissue without any cell sorting. The normal lung tissue was taken more than 3 cm from the tumor edge. Sequencing input: distant non-tumor lung tissue. Receptor source: a man in his sixties with non-small cell lung cancer.

This clonotype was seen more than once but under ten times. The junction departs from germline at one end; a sequencing error may be responsible. The chain is built from TRBV20-1 and TRBJ2-1; the D gene could be TRBD1 or TRBD2 (5 bases each). The length of the CDR3 is 13 residues. Germline loops: CDR1 DFQATT, CDR2 SNEGSKA (reference sequence). CDR3 amino acids: CSASEGPYNEQLF. Here the CDR3 DNA reads TGCAGTGCTAGTGAGGGGCCCTACAATGAGCAGCTCTTC.

There are many counts of this clonotype. V and J are TRBV30 and TRBJ1-5, with D perhaps matching TRBD1 (6 bases). CDR1 and CDR2 (germline): GTSNPN, SVGIG (reference sequence). Deletions cut 1 base from V and 4 bases from J, with 11 bases between. This CDR3 region has 14 residues. CDR3 sequence (DNA): TGTGCCTGGAGTGAACAGGGCACTAATCAGCCCCAGCATTTT. Translating gives CAWSEQGTNQPQHF.

The chain links TRBV11-2 to TRBJ1-3, with unresolved D. CDR3 size: 17 residues. V shed 0 bases and J shed 0 bases, with 12 bases lying between them. Germline lookup yields CDR1 SGHAT and CDR2 FQNNGV. The CDR3 coding sequence is TGTGCCAGCAGCTTAGATCTACTTCGTAGCTCTGGAAACACCATATATTTT. Translation: CASSLDLLRSSGNTIYF.

For this clonotype: Sequence at one end of the junction differs from germline and may be a read error. V and J are TRBV6-2 or TRBV6-3 and TRBJ1-5, with D unclear. This CDR3 has 13 amino acids. CDR1 MNHEY and CDR2 SVGEGT come from the germline V gene. The CDR3 reads CATSFSQLQPQHF. CDR3 DNA: TGTGCCACCAGTTTCTCTCAACTACAGCCCCAGCATTTT.

As concerns this clonotype: Possible read error: a much larger clone is one base away. The V and J genes are TRBV20-1 and TRBJ1-5; 9 bases fit TRBD1. Germline-derived CDR1 and CDR2 are DFQATT and SNEGSKA (reference sequence). This CDR3 is 16 amino acids long. CDR3 sequence: CSAYGQGMDSNQPRHF. The CDR3 DNA is TGCAGTGCCTACGGACAGGGGATGGATAGCAATCAGCCCCGGCATTTT.

The count of this clonotype is one. The rearrangement joins TRBV30 to TRBJ1-6; D is possibly TRBD1 (5 bases). Looked up from germline, CDR1 is GTSNPN and CDR2 is SVGIG (reference sequence). V was clipped by 4 bases and J by 11 bases, with 18 bases between them. The CDR3 covers 14 residues. The CDR3: CAWKRTRGETPLHF. The DNA for the CDR3 is TGTGCCTGGAAGAGGACAAGAGGAGAGACACCCCTCCACTTT.

A word on this clonotype: The junction departs from the called germline gene at one end, perhaps through a read error. This sequence joins TRBV7-9 and TRBJ1-6, with 7 positions matching TRBD1. Germline V CDR1 and CDR2: SEHNR, FQNEAQ (reference sequence). This CDR3 contains 13 residues. The CDR3: CASSGQVFSPLRF. CDR3 coding DNA: TGTGCCAGCTCAGGACAGGTGTTCTCACCCCTCCGCTTT.

As to this clonotype: Without the conserved terminal phenylalanine or tryptophan, this CDR3 likely stems from a read error. The CDR3 protein is CASSPTSYEQYL. The CDR3 DNA reads as TGTGCCAGCAGCCCAACCTCATACGAGCAGTACTTA. The chain carries TRBV7-9 and TRBJ2-7; D gene ambiguous. This CDR3 has 12 amino acids. The germline CDR1 and CDR2 sequences are SEHNR and FQNEAQ (reference sequence). The V end was cut by 5 bases, the J end by 4 bases, with 9 bases between.

This clonotype has at least ten counts. The CDR3 loop reads CASSSRDRRHEQYF. The DNA for the CDR3 is TGTGCCAGCAGTTCCCGGGACAGGCGACACGAGCAGTACTTC. This chain links TRBV28 with TRBJ2-7, with 8 bases lining up with TRBD1. Germline CDR1 is MDHEN and CDR2 is SYDVKM. V trimming: 4 bases; J trimming: 5 bases; junction bases outside the gene matches: 7. This CDR3 is built from 14 residues.